These 10 T cell receptor beta chains were sequenced from one sample in a study of T cell repertoires in cytomegalovirus infection. TCRdb recomputed calls from the reads with MiXCR, one row per CDR3 protein. The sample shows around 450,000 distinct CDR3 sequences, approximately 10% of them seen only once. Sequenced material: PBMCs. Every receptor here comes from a human donor in good health (CMV status not recorded). Some clones in this sample may be carry-over from other donors' samples.

This clonotype was seen a few times. The rearrangement links TRBV6-5 to TRBJ2-2; 7 bases match TRBD2. The length of the CDR3 is 16 residues. With 5 bases clipped from V and 6 bases from J, the junction kept 12 bases outside the gene matches. Germline loops: CDR1 MNHEY, CDR2 SVGAGI. In DNA form, the CDR3 reads TGTGCCAGCAGTACCCGTCGGAGCGCGGGGGCCGGGGAGCTGTTTTTT. It is translated as CASSTRRSAGAGELFF.

This clonotype appeared many times. V usage is TRBV12-3 or TRBV12-4 and J usage is TRBJ1-1; D perhaps matches TRBD1 (5 bases). The CDR3 covers 16 residues. Trimming took off 4 bases at V and 2 bases at J, with 17 bases between the two ends. For the CDR3, the DNA is TGTGCCAGCAGTTATTACAGGAACCCCTATAACACTGAAGCTTTCTTT. It encodes CASSYYRNPYNTEAFF.

This clonotype was counted at least ten times. The chain uses TRBV5-1 and TRBJ2-1, with TRBD1 as a possible D gene (5 bases). The CDR3 spans 18 residues. Trimming left V 4 bases short and J 2 bases short, with 22 bases between. Germline CDR1 is SGHRS and CDR2 is YFSETQ. CDR3 in DNA: TGCGCCAGCAGCCAAATTGGTCCAGGGATTGGTGCCTACAATGAGCAGTTCTTC. Translated, it gives CASSQIGPGIGAYNEQFF. The full variable domain, its missing parts supplied by reference TRBV5-1 and TRBJ2-1, is KAGVTQTPRYLIKTRGQQVTLSCSPISGHRSVSWYQQTPGQGLQFLFEYFSETQRNKGNFPGRFSGRQFSNSRSEMNVSTLELGDSALYLCASSQIGPGIGAYNEQFFGPGTRLTVL.

The chain joins TRBV24-1 to TRBJ2-1; a possible D gene is TRBD2 (5 bases). The CDR3 length is 15 residues. The V and J ends lost 3 bases and 5 bases respectively, with 13 bases between them. Germline-derived CDR1 and CDR2 are KGHDR and SFDVKD. The CDR3 coding sequence is TGTGCCACCAGTGATGGCCAGCGGATTAACAATGAGCAGTTCTTC. This translates into CATSDGQRINNEQFF.

This clonotype was seen many times. V is TRBV6-5 and J is TRBJ2-7, with D maybe TRBD1 (6 bases). This CDR3 is 18 amino acids long. Germline values: CDR1 MNHEY, CDR2 SVGAGI. Trimming left V 3 bases short and J 0 bases short, with 21 bases between. The CDR3 here is CASSYREPGHLSSYEQYF. The CDR3 DNA follows: TGTGCCAGCAGTTATCGCGAACCGGGACACCTTAGCTCCTACGAGCAGTACTTC.

This clonotype was counted a few times. The chain links TRBV30 to TRBJ1-1; D not certain. With 0 bases removed from V and 2 bases from J, the gap between germline ends came to 7 bases. The germline CDR1 and CDR2 sequences are GTSNPN and SVGIG (reference sequence). CDR3 length equals 13 residues. The CDR3 sequence: CAWSVGRNTEAFF. CDR3 sequence (DNA): TGTGCCTGGAGTGTGGGCAGAAACACTGAAGCTTTCTTT.

This clonotype was observed at least ten times. The J gene is TRBJ2-1, the V gene TRBV5-1; a possible D gene is TRBD1 (6 bases). The CDR3 contains 15 residues. The V end lost 4 bases, the J end lost 4 bases, and 15 bases lay between the germline ends. Germline V gives CDR1 SGHRS, CDR2 YFSETQ. CDR3 DNA: TGCGCCAGCAGCGGGGGCCTTGTGCATTACAATGAGCAGTTCTTC. Translation gives CASSGGLVHYNEQFF.

This clonotype has ten or more counts. The V call is TRBV7-9, the J call TRBJ2-7, with 10 bases fitting TRBD2. The V gene end was trimmed by 2 bases and the J gene end by 5 bases; junction bases not matched to a gene: 6. Germline V gene sequence: CDR1 SEHNR, CDR2 FQNEAQ (reference sequence). The CDR3 is made up of 15 amino acids. CDR3 in amino acids: CASSLLAGAGHEQYF. CDR3 nucleotide sequence: TGTGCCAGCAGCTTACTAGCGGGAGCAGGCCACGAGCAGTACTTC.

This clonotype was seen ten or more times. The J gene is TRBJ2-3, the V gene TRBV19, with TRBD2 identical over 7 bases. With V trimmed by 7 bases and J by 3 bases, 10 bases remained unmatched. The CDR3 has 15 residues. Germline CDR1 LNHDA, CDR2 SQIVND (reference sequence). CDR3 bases: TGTGCCAGTACCCCAAAAGCGGGGCGGACAGATACGCAGTATTTT. Its protein is CASTPKAGRTDTQYF.

Turning to this clonotype: This may be a read error: a much more frequent sequence differs by one nucleotide. The gene calls are TRBV5-4 and TRBJ1-2; 8 positions match TRBD1. Germline assignment: CDR1 SGHNT and CDR2 YYREEE (reference sequence). The CDR3 extends over 13 amino acids. The CDR3 reads CGSRSTGGYGYTF. As DNA, the CDR3 is TGTGGCAGCAGATCAACAGGGGGCTATGGCTACACCTTC.